This is a list of T cell receptor beta chains from one sample in a study of blood T cell repertoires in COVID-19. The protocol was immunoSEQ multiplex PCR, while the TCRdb copy is restricted to in-frame clones and leaves out a portion. The sample lists roughly 190,000 clones; around nine tenths were seen once. What was sequenced was peripheral blood. The receptors come from a man younger than 35 with active or convalescent COVID-19. Both conserved end residues are part of each CDR3. A D gene is named only where the DNA matches it firmly. The listing skips clone size in some rows; elsewhere it reads once, few, many or a size class.

CDR3nt: TGTGCCAGCAGCCCCACTGGCAAGACAGGGAGGAATCAGCCCCAGCATTTT
CDR3aa: CASSPTGKTGRNQPQHF
v_gene: TRBV7-8
d_gene: TRBD1
abundance: few
j_gene: TRBJ1-5

CDR3nt: TGTGCCAGCAGCTTAGTCACTACGGGATCCTACAATGAGCAGTTCTTC
CDR3aa: CASSLVTTGSYNEQFF
v_gene: TRBV7-9
d_gene: NA
abundance: NA
j_gene: TRBJ2-1

CDR3nt: TGTGCCAGTAAGACAGGGTCCTACAATGAGCAGTTCTTC
CDR3aa: CASKTGSYNEQFF
v_gene: TRBV19
d_gene: TRBD1
abundance: NA
j_gene: TRBJ2-1

CDR3nt: TGCGCCAGCAGCCAGGGGGCTCTTGCTCTGACTGGCTACACCTTC
CDR3aa: CASSQGALALTGYTF
v_gene: TRBV4-1
d_gene: NA
abundance: NA
j_gene: TRBJ1-2

CDR3nt: TGTGCCAGCAGCCCAGGGACACATGCGAACTACACCTTC
CDR3aa: CASSPGTHANYTF
v_gene: TRBV11-1
d_gene: NA
abundance: NA
j_gene: TRBJ1-2

CDR3nt: TGTGCCAGCAGTGAAGGGACTAGCGGGAGGTACGAGCAGTACTTC
CDR3aa: CASSEGTSGRYEQYF
v_gene: TRBV6-1
d_gene: TRBD2
abundance: NA
j_gene: TRBJ2-7

CDR3nt: TGTGCCAGCAGCCAAGCGACAGGGGATTACGGCTACACCTTC
CDR3aa: CASSQATGDYGYTF
v_gene: TRBV4-2
d_gene: TRBD1
abundance: NA
j_gene: TRBJ1-2

CDR3nt: TGTGCCAGCGGACCCTCAGGGGTAGGTAGGGAAGATACGCAGTATTTT
CDR3aa: CASGPSGVGREDTQYF
v_gene: TRBV7-8
d_gene: NA
abundance: few
j_gene: TRBJ2-3

CDR3nt: TGTGCCAGCAGTACAGGGGGCCCTGAAGCTTTCTTT
CDR3aa: CASSTGGPEAFF
v_gene: TRBV12-3/TRBV12-4
d_gene: TRBD1
abundance: once
j_gene: TRBJ1-1

CDR3nt: TGTGCCTGGAGTACCGAGAATAGCAATCAGCCCCAGCATTTT
CDR3aa: CAWSTENSNQPQHF
v_gene: TRBV30
d_gene: NA
abundance: NA
j_gene: TRBJ1-5

CDR3nt: TGCGCCAGCAGCCAGCCCCGGGACAGAGGGGAGACCCAGTACTTC
CDR3aa: CASSQPRDRGETQYF
v_gene: TRBV4-1
d_gene: TRBD1
abundance: NA
j_gene: TRBJ2-5

CDR3nt: TGTGCCAGCAGGTCTAGTTATTTAGGGGTTAAGTACTATGGCTACACCTTC
CDR3aa: CASRSSYLGVKYYGYTF
v_gene: TRBV28
d_gene: NA
abundance: NA
j_gene: TRBJ1-2

CDR3nt: TGTGCCAGCAGCCAAGATACAAGCGGGAGGGCCGGGGAGCTGTTTTTT
CDR3aa: CASSQDTSGRAGELFF
v_gene: TRBV4-2
d_gene: TRBD2
abundance: NA
j_gene: TRBJ2-2

CDR3nt: TGTGCCAGCAGTTTTTTTCACAGGGACCGAAATTCACCCCTCCACTTT
CDR3aa: CASSFFHRDRNSPLHF
v_gene: TRBV28
d_gene: NA
abundance: NA
j_gene: TRBJ1-6

CDR3nt: TGTGCCACCAGCCGACAACCGACAGGGGGGGAGACCCAGTACTTC
CDR3aa: CATSRQPTGGETQYF
v_gene: TRBV15
d_gene: TRBD1
abundance: once
j_gene: TRBJ2-5

CDR3nt: TGTGCCAGCAGCTTAAATCCCCACCGACACACTAGCGGGAGATCGCATGAGCAGTTCTTC
CDR3aa: CASSLNPHRHTSGRSHEQFF
v_gene: TRBV7-3
d_gene: TRBD2
abundance: NA
j_gene: TRBJ2-1

CDR3nt: TGTGCCACCAGTGGCCGAGGCACTAATGAAAAACTGTTTTTT
CDR3aa: CATSGRGTNEKLFF
v_gene: TRBV24-1
d_gene: NA
abundance: NA
j_gene: TRBJ1-4

CDR3nt: TGTGCCAGTAGTTTTCCCGGGGGACCAACTAATGAAAAACTGTTTTTT
CDR3aa: CASSFPGGPTNEKLFF
v_gene: TRBV19
d_gene: NA
abundance: NA
j_gene: TRBJ1-4

CDR3nt: TGTGCCAGCAATACAGGGGGATACACTGAAGCTTTCTTT
CDR3aa: CASNTGGYTEAFF
v_gene: TRBV2
d_gene: TRBD1
abundance: NA
j_gene: TRBJ1-1

CDR3nt: TGCGCCAGCAGCGATCGTTCAAGGGGGATGAATTCACCCCTCCACTTT
CDR3aa: CASSDRSRGMNSPLHF
v_gene: TRBV4-1
d_gene: NA
abundance: NA
j_gene: TRBJ1-6

CDR3nt: TGTGCCAGCAGGTTACAGGTGAACACTGAAGCTTTCTTT
CDR3aa: CASRLQVNTEAFF
v_gene: TRBV6-5
d_gene: NA
abundance: NA
j_gene: TRBJ1-1

CDR3nt: TGCGCCAGCCAAGATACAGGGGAGAGCTATGGCTACACCTTC
CDR3aa: CASQDTGESYGYTF
v_gene: TRBV10-2
d_gene: TRBD1
abundance: NA
j_gene: TRBJ1-2

CDR3nt: TGTGCCAGCAGCGCAGGGTCCACAGATACGCAGTATTTT
CDR3aa: CASSAGSTDTQYF
v_gene: TRBV11-2
d_gene: NA
abundance: NA
j_gene: TRBJ2-3

CDR3nt: TGCAGTGCTAGTAGGACAGGGTCCGTCAATCAGCCCCAGCATTTT
CDR3aa: CSASRTGSVNQPQHF
v_gene: TRBV20-1
d_gene: TRBD1
abundance: NA
j_gene: TRBJ1-5

CDR3nt: TGCGCCAGCTCCGGGACAACGAACACCGGGGAGCTGTTTTTT
CDR3aa: CASSGTTNTGELFF
v_gene: TRBV5-1
d_gene: NA
abundance: few
j_gene: TRBJ2-2

CDR3nt: TGTGCCAGCAGCTTGGCAGGGTCTGGTGCTCCGCAGTATTTT
CDR3aa: CASSLAGSGAPQYF
v_gene: TRBV5-4
d_gene: NA
abundance: NA
j_gene: TRBJ2-3

CDR3nt: TGTGCCAGCAGCTTAAATGCAGGGGGCAGTTCACCCCTCCACTTT
CDR3aa: CASSLNAGGSSPLHF
v_gene: TRBV7-9
d_gene: TRBD1
abundance: NA
j_gene: TRBJ1-6

CDR3nt: TGTGCCAGCAGACCCCTCCAGGGGCCGGACCAGCCCCAGCATTTT
CDR3aa: CASRPLQGPDQPQHF
v_gene: TRBV2
d_gene: NA
abundance: NA
j_gene: TRBJ1-5